Presented here are 17 T cell receptor beta chains from one specimen sequenced in a study of T cell responses to AZD1222 COVID-19 vaccine (dated by TCRdb to the early 2020s). The time point label, as the study defines it: baseline before first vaccination. The method behind the library was the immunoSEQ multiplex PCR assay. Drawn from immuneACCESS, this table holds only the in-frame rearrangements with V and J called that TCRdb kept. Clones are partly lost; checked studies trace under half to an unresolved V gene and leave the rest unexplained. The sample includes around 70,000 clones, with around 83% observed a single time. Roughly an eighth of the sample belongs to the ten largest clones. The material sequenced was peripheral blood, taken on day 0 of AZD1222 vaccination. Every receptor here comes from an adult in good health.

The chain is built from TRBV11-1 and TRBJ2-7, with D unclear. CDR1 and CDR2 (germline): SGHAT, FQDESV (reference sequence). The CDR3 extends over 13 amino acids. Between the trimmed V and J ends, which lost 0 bases and 5 bases, there was a span of 8 bases. Written as DNA, the CDR3 is TGTGCCAGCAGCTTAGCGGACGGTGACGAGCAGTACTTC. This encodes CASSLADGDEQYF.

V and J are TRBV24-1 and TRBJ1-5; D is uncertain. CDR3 length: 13 residues. V lost 2 bases, J lost 6 bases, and 7 bases lay in between. The germline gives CDR1 KGHDR, CDR2 SFDVKD. CDR3 loop: CATSDSVGQPQHF. For the CDR3, the DNA is TGTGCCACCAGTGATTCCGTGGGTCAGCCCCAGCATTTT.

The chain is built from TRBV11-2 and TRBJ2-7, with D perhaps TRBD2 (6 bases). The CDR3 covers 17 residues. Trimming took off 2 bases at V and 2 bases at J, with 19 bases between the two ends. CDR1 and CDR2 from the germline V gene are SGHAT and FQNNGV. CDR3 in amino acids: CASSLWRAGYTTYEQYF. The CDR3 coding sequence is TGTGCCAGCAGCTTATGGAGGGCAGGGTATACGACCTACGAGCAGTACTTC.

The chain is built from TRBV19 and TRBJ1-3; possibly TRBD1 for D (5 bases). CDR3 length: 15 residues. Trimming removed 7 bases from V and 0 bases from J, with 13 bases in between. Germline CDR1 reads LNHDA; CDR2 reads SQIVND (reference sequence). The CDR3 loop is CASTPPGGSGNTIYF. For the CDR3, the DNA is TGTGCCAGTACCCCGCCCGGGGGCTCTGGAAACACCATATATTTT.

The chain uses TRBV7-9 and TRBJ2-3; 12 bases map to TRBD2. V was pared by 5 bases and J by 6 bases, with 9 bases of the junction left unmatched. The CDR3 has 16 amino acids. Germline values: CDR1 SEHNR, CDR2 FQNEAQ (reference sequence). CDR3 DNA: TGTGCCAGCAGCCTTCGACTAGCGGGGGTGTCGGATACGCAGTATTTT. The encoded protein is CASSLRLAGVSDTQYF.

This clone appeared once. This chain connects TRBV18 to TRBJ1-1, with TRBD1 identical over 9 bases. Germline V gives CDR1 KGHSH, CDR2 LQKENI. Trimming at V came to 1 base and at J to 6 bases, leaving 3 bases not matched to a gene. The CDR3 totals 14 residues. CDR3 nucleotide sequence: TGTGCCAGCTCACCACTGGGACAGGGTGCTGAAGCTTTCTTT. Translating gives CASSPLGQGAEAFF.

This clone was detected a few times. The chain uses TRBV6-6 and TRBJ1-5; perhaps TRBD1 as D (5 bases). Trimming took 4 bases from V and 8 from J, leaving 15 bases between them. Per the germline V gene, CDR1 is MNHNY and CDR2 is SVGAGI (reference sequence). CDR3 length: 14 amino acids. The CDR3 here is CASSFRDYIKPQHF. The CDR3 bases are TGTGCCAGCAGTTTCCGGGACTACATCAAGCCCCAGCATTTT.

The chain has TRBV5-6 and TRBJ2-1; 7 bases line up with TRBD1. With 4 bases clipped from V and 8 bases from J, the junction kept 3 bases outside the gene matches. Germline V gene sequence: CDR1 SGHDT, CDR2 YYEEEE. This CDR3 contains 12 residues. The CDR3 sequence is CASSLTGHEQFF. CDR3 DNA: TGTGCCAGCAGCCTGACAGGGCATGAGCAGTTCTTC.

The chain couples TRBV5-1 to TRBJ1-2; TRBD1 aligns across 9 bases. Germline CDR1 is SGHRS and CDR2 is YFSETQ. The CDR3 has 15 amino acids. Trimming took 4 bases from V and 4 from J; bases not matched to a gene: 8. The DNA for the CDR3 is TGCGCCAGCAGCGCGGAAGGGACAGGGATCTATGGCTACACCTTC. Translated: CASSAEGTGIYGYTF.

The J gene is TRBJ2-2, the V gene TRBV5-4, with 7 bases fitting TRBD2. J lost 4 bases, V lost 4 bases, and 7 bases had no gene match. The CDR3 is 15 residues long. Germline V gene data show CDR1 as SGHNT and CDR2 as YYREEE (reference sequence). The CDR3: CASSLGGGGTGELFF. The CDR3 nucleotides are TGTGCCAGCAGCCTGGGCGGGGGTGGCACCGGGGAGCTGTTTTTT.

This clone was detected a few times. V and J are TRBV7-8 and TRBJ2-1; possible D gene TRBD1, 6 bases. CDR1 SGHVS and CDR2 FQNEAQ come from the germline V gene. This CDR3 is 17 amino acids long. V lost 3 bases to trimming and J lost 1 base, with 16 bases between them. Here the CDR3 reads CASSFTWGPRSYNEQFF. CDR3 nucleotide sequence: TGTGCCAGCAGCTTTACATGGGGGCCCCGATCCTACAATGAGCAGTTCTTC.

The chain links TRBV9 to TRBJ1-1, with a tentative D call TRBD1 (6 bases). Trimming took 3 bases from V and 1 from J, leaving 22 bases between them. Germline-derived CDR1 and CDR2 are SGDLS and YYNGEE. The CDR3 is made up of 18 amino acids. The CDR3 bases are TGTGCCAGCAGCGAGTTAACAGGGTTAATGAGTCGGAACACTGAAGCTTTCTTT. Translated, it gives CASSELTGLMSRNTEAFF. The full variable domain, its missing parts supplied by reference TRBV9 and TRBJ1-1, is DSGVTQTPKHLITATGQRVTLRCSPRSGDLSVYWYQQSLDQGLQFLIQYYNGEERAKGNILERFSAQQFPDLHSELNLSSLELGDSALYFCASSELTGLMSRNTEAFFGQGTRLTVV.

V is TRBV7-2 and J is TRBJ2-7; maybe TRBD1 (5 bases). This CDR3 spans 14 amino acids. Germline CDR1 SGHTA, CDR2 FQGNSA. V was trimmed by 1 base and J by 5 bases, leaving 12 bases between them. CDR3 loop: CASSLVVRVNEQYF. The CDR3 coding sequence is TGTGCCAGCAGCTTAGTAGTCAGGGTAAACGAGCAGTACTTC. The variable domain in full, with the rest retrieved from reference TRBV7-2 and TRBJ2-7, is GAGVSQSPSNKVTEKGKDVELRCDPISGHTALYWYRQSLGQGLEFLIYFQGNSAPDKSGLPSDRFSAERTGGSVSTLTIQRTQQEDSAVYLCASSLVVRVNEQYFGPGTRLTVT.

The J gene is TRBJ2-5, the V gene TRBV7-2, with D unclear. The V gene's germline CDR1 is SGHTA and CDR2 FQGNSA. V shed 1 base and J shed 0 bases, with 3 bases lying between them. This CDR3 contains 13 residues. The DNA of the CDR3 is TGTGCCAGCAGCTTAGAGTACCAAGAGACCCAGTACTTC. Translated, it gives CASSLEYQETQYF.

In this sample, this clone turned up a few times. This rearrangement joins TRBV7-2 to TRBJ2-1, with 7 bases fitting TRBD1. The CDR3 contains 14 residues. V gave up 5 bases and J gave up 9 bases; unmatched junction bases: 10. Per the germline V gene, CDR1 is SGHTA and CDR2 is FQGNSA. The CDR3 protein is CASSPQASGGEQFF. In nucleotides, the CDR3 is TGTGCCAGCAGCCCTCAGGCGTCAGGGGGTGAGCAGTTCTTC.

The gene calls are TRBV3-1 (or the pseudogene TRBV3-2) and TRBJ1-2; 11 bases fit TRBD1. After removal of 6 bases from V and 4 bases from J, the junction contained 7 bases not matched to a gene. CDR1 is LGHDT and CDR2 is YNNKEL in the germline V gene (reference sequence). This CDR3 comprises 15 residues. The CDR3: CASSLPGQGVYGYTF. The CDR3, as DNA: TGTGCCAGCAGTTTACCGGGACAGGGGGTCTATGGCTACACCTTC.

This rearrangement joins TRBV27 to TRBJ2-1, with a weak D call TRBD2 (6 bases). V was clipped by 7 bases and J by 0 bases, with 10 bases between them. The CDR3 runs 14 residues. From germline, CDR1 is MNHEY and CDR2 SMNVEV (reference sequence). The CDR3 nucleotides read TGTGCCAGCAAAGGCGGGGTCTCCTACAATGAGCAGTTCTTC. This encodes CASKGGVSYNEQFF.